This T cell receptor beta chain was sequenced during a study of blood T cell repertoires in COVID-19 (TCRdb year 2020). Looking at the study overall: Collaborator samples came from the United States, Italy and Spain and covered acute and convalescent phases of COVID-19. Samples came from the ongoing ImmuneRACE study (first 160 participants) plus 1,254 subjects from 6 global collaborators. The dataset comprised deeply sampled blood TCRbeta repertoires from subjects exposed to, actively infected with, or recovered from COVID-19. The prospective study material was composed of cDNA or gDNA derived from T cells, B-cell-depleted T cells, or PBMCs. The repertoires were released in a freely available public database intended as a resource for research on the immune response to SARS-CoV-2. The sample metadata nearly always contained a de-identified subject ID, COVID-19 status, age in years and sex. Where available, HLA class I and class II types were obtained from metadata supplied by the sample provider rather than from assay-based typing.

Concerning this clone: Its specific antigen is unknown. Per-nucleotide qualities are absent, and no much larger clonotype sits a single base away.

TCRbeta CDR3 regions were amplified from genomic DNA using the immunoSEQ Assay, a bias-controlled multiplex PCR. Concerning the study's data processing: The number of nucleated cells in each sample was estimated by amplification of reference gene primers within the assay. To quantify the absolute abundance of each unique TCRbeta CDR3 rearrangement, sequence reads were collapsed and filtered. For each sample, productive Simpson clonality was calculated by taking the square root of Simpson's diversity index across productive rearrangements. The immuneACCESS repertoire file appears here via TCRdb, limited to in-frame rearrangements. These files lack a portion of the clones; in checked studies, under half of the deficit traces to unresolved V genes, and the cause of the others is not known. V and J calls and clone size come straight from that table; D and trimming were deduced from the DNA. The sample yields fewer than 700,000 clones; about 89% were counted once. The ten largest make up 7.8% of the sample.

Study-wide findings and limitations: The amount of clinical and demographic metadata varied by source and participant and was provided uncurated.

Taken from cysteine to phenylalanine, the CDR3 has 14 residues. Only the CDR3 region is kept as DNA, spanning 42 bases read in frame from base 1. V is clipped by 0 bases and J by 7 bases, and the sequence between their germline boundaries is 10 bases long. Via the germline V gene (reference sequence), CDR1 is GTSNPN and CDR2 SVGIG. One collaborating source in Seattle enrolled patients during active infection and followed them longitudinally through the course of disease. The collaborating institutions used their own protocols to collect whole blood in K2EDTA tubes. For TCRbeta analysis, collaborator samples were shipped as frozen whole blood, as isolated PBMCs, or as DNA extracted from either sample type.

The sequenced sample was peripheral blood. Recombination linked TRBV30 to TRBJ1-6; the D gene identity is not certain. This receptor was taken from a woman between 45 and 65 years old with COVID-19, enrolled during active disease. The DNA reads TGTGCCTGGAGTGTAAGGGCGGGGAATTCACCCCTCCACTTT. It codes for CAWSVRAGNSPLHF.